This T cell receptor beta chain was profiled in a study of Graves' ophthalmopathy and Graves' hyperthyroidism. From RNA, the CDR3 regions of TCR beta chains were amplified and sequenced. Second-round multiplex PCR came after first-round RT-PCR with HTBI primers. MiXCR was run by TCRdb on the multiplex PCR reads, yielding one entry per CDR3 protein. The profile shows approximately 380,000 distinct CDR3 sequences, approximately 21% of them singletons. By definition, stable hyperthyroidism involved no ophthalmopathy within 18 months of follow-up. Unmatched junction bases numbered 6, after V lost 4 bases and J lost 4 bases. The germline gives CDR1 LGHDT, CDR2 YNNKEL (reference sequence). The CDR3 covers 14 residues.

Sequenced input: peripheral blood. The chain carries TRBV3-1 and TRBJ2-5; the match to TRBD2 covers 7 bases. This TCR came from a woman younger than 30 with stable Graves' hyperthyroidism. This CDR3 is CASSRMGRGETQYF. The DNA of the CDR3 is TGTGCCAGCAGCCGAATGGGGAGGGGAGAGACCCAGTACTTC.